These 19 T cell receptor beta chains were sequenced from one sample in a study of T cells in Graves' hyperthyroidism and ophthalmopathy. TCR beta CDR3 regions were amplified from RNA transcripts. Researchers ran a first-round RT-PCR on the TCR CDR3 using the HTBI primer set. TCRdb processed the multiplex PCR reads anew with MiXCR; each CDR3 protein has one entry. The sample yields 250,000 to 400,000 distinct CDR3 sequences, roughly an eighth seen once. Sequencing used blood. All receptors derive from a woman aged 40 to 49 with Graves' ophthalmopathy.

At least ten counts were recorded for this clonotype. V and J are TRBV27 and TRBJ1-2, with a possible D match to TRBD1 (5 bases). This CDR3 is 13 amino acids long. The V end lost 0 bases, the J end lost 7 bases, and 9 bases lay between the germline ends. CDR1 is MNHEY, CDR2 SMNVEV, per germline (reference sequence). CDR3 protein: CASSLSPGTGYTF. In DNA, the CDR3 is TGTGCCAGCAGTTTATCCCCAGGGACTGGCTACACCTTC.

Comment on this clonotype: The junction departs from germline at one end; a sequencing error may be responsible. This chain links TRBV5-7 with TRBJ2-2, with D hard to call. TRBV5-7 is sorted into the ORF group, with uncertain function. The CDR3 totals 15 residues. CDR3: CASSQASVGTGELFF. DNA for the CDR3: TGCGCCAGCAGCCAAGCGTCCGTGGGCACCGGGGAGCTGTTTTTT.

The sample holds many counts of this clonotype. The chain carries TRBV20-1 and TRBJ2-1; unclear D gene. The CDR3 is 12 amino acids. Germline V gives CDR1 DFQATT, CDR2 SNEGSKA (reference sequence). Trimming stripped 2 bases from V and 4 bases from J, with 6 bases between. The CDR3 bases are TGCAGTGCTAGAATTGGGTACAATGAGCAGTTCTTC. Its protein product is CSARIGYNEQFF.

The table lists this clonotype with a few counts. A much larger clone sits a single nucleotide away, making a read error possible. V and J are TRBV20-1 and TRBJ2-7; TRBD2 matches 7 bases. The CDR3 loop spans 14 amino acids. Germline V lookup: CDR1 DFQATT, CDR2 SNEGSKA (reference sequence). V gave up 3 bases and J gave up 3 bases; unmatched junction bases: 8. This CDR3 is CSARGRGEFYEQYF. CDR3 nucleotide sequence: TGCAGTGCTAGGGGACGGGGGGAGTTCTACGAGCAGTACTTC.

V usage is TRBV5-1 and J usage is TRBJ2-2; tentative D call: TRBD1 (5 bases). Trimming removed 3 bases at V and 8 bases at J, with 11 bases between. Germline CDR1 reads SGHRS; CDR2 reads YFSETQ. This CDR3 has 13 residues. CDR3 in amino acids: CASSWQGAGELFF. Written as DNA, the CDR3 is TGCGCCAGCAGCTGGCAGGGCGCGGGGGAGCTGTTTTTT.

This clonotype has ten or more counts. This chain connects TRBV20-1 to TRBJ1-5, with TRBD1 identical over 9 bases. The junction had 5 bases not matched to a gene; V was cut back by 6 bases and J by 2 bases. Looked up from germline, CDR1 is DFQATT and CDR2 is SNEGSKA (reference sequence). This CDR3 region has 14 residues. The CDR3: CSAKRQGGNQPQHF. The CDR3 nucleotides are TGCAGTGCAAAAAGACAGGGGGGCAATCAGCCCCAGCATTTT.

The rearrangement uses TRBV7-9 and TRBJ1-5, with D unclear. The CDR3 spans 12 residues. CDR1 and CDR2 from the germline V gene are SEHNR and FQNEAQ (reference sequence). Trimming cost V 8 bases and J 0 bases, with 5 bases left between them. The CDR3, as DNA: TGTGCCAGCGAGGATAGCAATCAGCCCCAGCATTTT. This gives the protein CASEDSNQPQHF.

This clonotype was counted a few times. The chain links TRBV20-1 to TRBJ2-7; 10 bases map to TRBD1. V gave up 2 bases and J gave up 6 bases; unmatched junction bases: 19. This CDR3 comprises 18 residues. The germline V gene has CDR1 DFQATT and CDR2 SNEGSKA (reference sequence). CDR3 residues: CSARSNPGGQGIRIEQYF. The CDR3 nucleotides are TGCAGTGCTAGATCTAACCCGGGGGGACAGGGGATCCGTATCGAGCAGTACTTC.

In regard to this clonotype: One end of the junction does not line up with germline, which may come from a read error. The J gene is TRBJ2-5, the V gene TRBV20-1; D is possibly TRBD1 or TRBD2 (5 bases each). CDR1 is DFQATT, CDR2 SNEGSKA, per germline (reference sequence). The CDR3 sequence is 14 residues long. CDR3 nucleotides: TGCAGTGCTAGAGACTTAGGGGAATCCGGGACGGAGAACTTC. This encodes CSARDLGESGTENF.

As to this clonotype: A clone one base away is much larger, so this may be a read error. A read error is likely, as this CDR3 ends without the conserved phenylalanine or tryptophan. The CDR3, as DNA: TGTGCCAGCAGCTTTGCAATTCCAGATACGCAGTATCTT. This gives the protein CASSFAIPDTQYL. V usage is TRBV7-2 and J usage is TRBJ2-3; D remains ambiguous. The germline V and J ends were trimmed by 3 bases and 4 bases, with 8 bases remaining between them. From germline, CDR1 is SGHTA and CDR2 FQGNSA. This CDR3 has 13 amino acids.

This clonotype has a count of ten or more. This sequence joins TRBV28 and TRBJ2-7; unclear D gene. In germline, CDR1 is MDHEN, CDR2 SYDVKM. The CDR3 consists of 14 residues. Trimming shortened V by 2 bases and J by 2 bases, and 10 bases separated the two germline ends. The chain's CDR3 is CASSLLEKTYEQYF. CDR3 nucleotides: TGTGCCAGCAGTTTACTGGAGAAAACCTACGAGCAGTACTTC.

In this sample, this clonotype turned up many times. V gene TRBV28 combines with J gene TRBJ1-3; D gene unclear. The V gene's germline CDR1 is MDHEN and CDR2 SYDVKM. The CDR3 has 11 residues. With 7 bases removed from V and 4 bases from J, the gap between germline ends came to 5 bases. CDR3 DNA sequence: TGTGCCAGCACTCCCGGAAACACCATATATTTT. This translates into CASTPGNTIYF.

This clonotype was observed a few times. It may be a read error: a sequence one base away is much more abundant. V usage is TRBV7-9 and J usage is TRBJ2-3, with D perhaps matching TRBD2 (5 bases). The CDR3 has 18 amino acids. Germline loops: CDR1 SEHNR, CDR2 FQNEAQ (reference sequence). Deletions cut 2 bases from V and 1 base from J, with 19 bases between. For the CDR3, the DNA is TGTGCCAGCAGCTTATGGCACTTCTCGGACGGGGGCACAGATACGCAGTATTTT. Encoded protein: CASSLWHFSDGGTDTQYF.

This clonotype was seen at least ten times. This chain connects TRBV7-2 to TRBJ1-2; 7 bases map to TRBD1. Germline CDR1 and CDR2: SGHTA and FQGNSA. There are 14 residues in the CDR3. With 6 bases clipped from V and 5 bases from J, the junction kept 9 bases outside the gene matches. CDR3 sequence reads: CASRRDSLSYGYTF. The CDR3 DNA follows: TGTGCCAGCAGACGGGACAGTCTTTCATATGGCTACACCTTC.

In DNA form, the CDR3 reads TGTGCCAGCAGCCAAGGGACAGGGAGCTATGGCTACACCTTC. Its protein is CASSQGTGSYGYTF. J is TRBJ1-2 and V is TRBV14, with TRBD1 matching over 8 bases. V was clipped by 1 base and J by 4 bases; unmatched bases: 2. The CDR3 spans 14 residues. Per the germline V gene, CDR1 is SGHDN and CDR2 is FVKESK.

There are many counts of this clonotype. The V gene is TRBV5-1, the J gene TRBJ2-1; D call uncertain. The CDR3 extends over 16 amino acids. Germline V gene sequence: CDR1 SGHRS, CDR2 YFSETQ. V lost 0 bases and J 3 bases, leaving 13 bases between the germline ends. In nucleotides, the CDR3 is TGCGCCAGCAGCTTGGGTATCCAGGCATACTACAATGAGCAGTTCTTC. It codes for CASSLGIQAYYNEQFF.

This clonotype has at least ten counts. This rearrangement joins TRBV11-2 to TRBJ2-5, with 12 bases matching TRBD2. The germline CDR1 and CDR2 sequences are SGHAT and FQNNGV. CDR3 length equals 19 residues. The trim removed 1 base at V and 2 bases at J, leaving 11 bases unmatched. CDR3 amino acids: CASSLGLASGRVGQETQYF. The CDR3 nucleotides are TGTGCCAGCAGCTTAGGTCTGGCTAGCGGGAGGGTGGGGCAAGAGACCCAGTACTTC.

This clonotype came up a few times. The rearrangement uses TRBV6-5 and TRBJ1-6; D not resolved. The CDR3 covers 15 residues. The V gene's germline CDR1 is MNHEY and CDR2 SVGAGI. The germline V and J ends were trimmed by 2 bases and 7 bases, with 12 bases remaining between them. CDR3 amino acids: CASSYTGVVNSPLHF. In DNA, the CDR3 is TGTGCCAGCAGTTACACCGGAGTGGTCAATTCACCCCTCCACTTT.

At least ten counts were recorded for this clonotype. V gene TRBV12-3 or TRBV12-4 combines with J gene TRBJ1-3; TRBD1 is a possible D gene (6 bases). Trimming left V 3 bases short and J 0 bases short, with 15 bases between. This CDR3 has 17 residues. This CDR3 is CASSFSKQGLSGNTIYF. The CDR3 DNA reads TGTGCCAGCAGTTTCAGTAAACAGGGTCTCTCTGGAAACACCATATATTTT.